Included here is one TCR beta chain sequence, with context. The antigen it binds to is not known. No base-level quality is on record; no much larger clone is a single base apart. TCRdb shows the sequencer as Illumina HiSeq 1500. Clones were called with MiXCR by TCRdb after fastp trimmed the public reads at Q25, and only in-frame beta chains were retained. Each CDR3 protein gets just one entry, which takes the most common genes and DNA from the rows behind it. Within this sample are roughly 700,000 distinct CDR3 sequences, with around 35% of them counted one time only. The ten most abundant clones make up 15% to 20% of the sample. CDR1 and CDR2, looked up from the germline V gene, are SGHVS and FQNEAQ. V and J are truncated by 5 bases and 0 bases respectively, leaving an intervening sequence of 16 bases. Inclusive of the bounding cysteine and phenylalanine, the CDR3 is 16 residues long. Only the CDR3 DNA is retained, 48 bases long and in frame from the first base.

The treatment or condition tag for this specimen amounts to: in vitro stimulation with specific CMV peptide epitopes to enrich CMV-specific T cells. This record comes from a study of T cell repertoires in cytomegalovirus infection (dated by TCRdb to between 2018 and 2021). Background on the whole study: Recently identified HLA-C-restricted CMV epitopes, whose presentation resists viral immunomodulation, were targeted by peptide stimulations together with well-studied HLA-B-restricted epitopes. Donor HLA type was relevant to the analysis, as public TCR beta signatures indicated carriage of CMV infection together with the matching HLA type.

The paper's findings and limits, for the study overall: Carriers of CMV infection plus the relevant HLA type were discriminated by the cumulative frequency of public TCR beta family members in the study cohort and in an independent roughly 320-donor cohort. In the ex vivo response, HLA-C-restricted CMV-specific TCR beta clonotypes were dominant, and in two of eight donors the single most frequent clonotype came from this HLA-C-restricted group.

The rearrangement joined TRBV7-8 to TRBJ1-1; no confident D gene assignment can be made. The sequenced sample was cultured PBMCs, obtained from culture after CMV antigen stimulation. The sequence derives from a human donor in good health (CMV status not recorded). Some clones in this sample may be carry-over from other donors' samples. The CDR3 has the sequence CASSRVIERMNTEAFF. The DNA sequence follows: TGTGCCAGCAGCCGTGTAATTGAGCGTATGAACACTGAAGCTTTCTTT.